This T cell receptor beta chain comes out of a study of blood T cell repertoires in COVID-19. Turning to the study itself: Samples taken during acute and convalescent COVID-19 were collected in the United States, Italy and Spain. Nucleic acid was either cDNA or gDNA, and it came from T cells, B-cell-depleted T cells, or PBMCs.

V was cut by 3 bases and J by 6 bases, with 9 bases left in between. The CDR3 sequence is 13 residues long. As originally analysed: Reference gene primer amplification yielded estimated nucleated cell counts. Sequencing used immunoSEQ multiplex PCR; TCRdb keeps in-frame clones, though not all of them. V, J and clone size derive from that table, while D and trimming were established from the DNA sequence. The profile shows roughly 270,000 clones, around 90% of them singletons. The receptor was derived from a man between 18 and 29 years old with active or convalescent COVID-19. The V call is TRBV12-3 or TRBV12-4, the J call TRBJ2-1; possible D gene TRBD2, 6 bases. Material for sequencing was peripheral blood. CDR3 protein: CASSLTRFNEQFF. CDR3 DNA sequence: TGTGCCAGCAGTTTGACTAGATTCAATGAGCAGTTCTTC.